Presented here are 18 T cell receptor beta chains from one specimen sequenced in a study of blood T cells in healthy people across ages. Together with a sample-barcoded 5' primer, a J-beta primer mix was included in a second PCR lasting roughly 6 to 12 cycles. One entry per CDR3 protein results from TCRdb running MiXCR on the 5' RACE reads. The sample records about 1 million distinct CDR3 sequences, less than 25% being singletons. The data also belong to a second study, concerning T cells of mothers and their children.

Sequencing input: blood. These receptors were obtained from a girl aged 2-9 years in good health.

Only a few counts were recorded for this clonotype. The chain links TRBV4-1 to TRBJ2-1, with 7 nucleotides matching TRBD2. Matching the DNA end better, TRBJ2-7 makes the J call doubtful. The CDR3 is 15 amino acids. Per the germline V gene, CDR1 is MGHRA and CDR2 is YSYEKL. DNA of the CDR3: TGCGCCAGCAGCCAAGGAGGTGGGAGGGGATACGAGCAGTACTTC. The encoded protein is CASSQGGGRGYEQYF.

There are a few counts of this clonotype. A junction boundary mismatches the germline segment, possibly from a read error. This chain connects TRBV4-3 to TRBJ2-5, with TRBD1 identical over 10 bases. The J call is in doubt because the DNA end fits TRBJ2-7 better. This CDR3 is built from 15 residues. Looked up from germline, CDR1 is LGHNA and CDR2 is YSLEER. Here the CDR3 DNA reads TGCGCCAGCGGCCAGATCCGGGACAGGGGTACCGAGCAGTACTTC. Its protein product is CASGQIRDRGTEQYF.

This clonotype was detected a few times. The rearrangement uses TRBV6-5 and TRBJ2-7; D is possibly TRBD1 (5 bases). Per germline, CDR1 MNHEY and CDR2 SVGAGI. The CDR3 runs 19 residues. The V end lost 0 bases, the J end lost 2 bases, and 23 bases lay between the germline ends. The DNA for the CDR3 is TGTGCCAGCAGTTACTCGATCTTTTCTGGGCCAAGGGGCACCTACGAGCAGTACTTC. As protein: CASSYSIFSGPRGTYEQYF.

This clonotype has a handful of counts. This chain connects TRBV18 to TRBJ2-1, with 7 bases matching TRBD2. V trimming: 4 bases; J trimming: 7 bases; junction bases outside the gene matches: 7. Germline V gene sequence: CDR1 KGHSH, CDR2 LQKENI. The CDR3 covers 14 residues. The CDR3 DNA follows: TGTGCCAGCTCACTAGGGTCGCGGGGGAATGAGCAGTTCTTC. Translation gives CASSLGSRGNEQFF.

This chain connects TRBV7-3 to TRBJ1-6; weak D call: TRBD1 (5 bases). V dropped 1 base and J dropped 4 bases, with 8 bases sitting between them. The CDR3 contains 15 residues. Per germline, CDR1 SGHTA and CDR2 FQGTGA. CDR3 nucleotides: TGTGCCAGCAGCTTAAGTGGGGGTTATAATTCACCCCTCCACTTT. It translates to CASSLSGGYNSPLHF.

This clonotype was detected only a few times. The chain uses TRBV7-9 and TRBJ1-4; unclear D gene. This CDR3 comprises 16 residues. Germline V gives CDR1 SEHNR, CDR2 FQNEAQ (reference sequence). The ends were cut back, 4 bases at V and 5 bases at J, with 17 bases in the middle. The CDR3 protein is CASSSTQETRNEKLFF. The CDR3 DNA follows: TGTGCCAGCAGCTCAACCCAGGAAACTAGGAATGAAAAACTGTTTTTT.

This clonotype turned up a few times. The V call is TRBV5-1, the J call TRBJ2-1; D may be TRBD1 (6 bases). This CDR3 contains 14 residues. Per the germline V gene, CDR1 is SGHRS and CDR2 is YFSETQ. The V and J ends lost 4 bases and 10 bases respectively, with 18 bases between them. The DNA for the CDR3 is TGCGCCAGCAGCCCATTAGGGGGTGTGGGCGAGCAGTTCTTC. Its protein product is CASSPLGGVGEQFF.

This clonotype was seen a handful of times. This chain connects TRBV7-2 to TRBJ2-3; a possible D gene is TRBD2 (6 bases). Trimming stripped 1 base from V and 0 bases from J, with 11 bases between. Per the germline V gene, CDR1 is SGHTA and CDR2 is FQGNSA. This CDR3 is built from 16 residues. The CDR3 DNA is TGTGCCAGCAGCTTAGGCCAACTAGCTAGCACAGATACGCAGTATTTT. Translated, it gives CASSLGQLASTDTQYF.

The V and J genes are TRBV29-1 and TRBJ1-2; D gene ambiguous. Trimming took off 6 bases at V and 3 bases at J, with 8 bases between the two ends. CDR3 length: 11 residues. Germline loops: CDR1 SQVTM, CDR2 ANQGSEA. CDR3 sequence: CSVASDYGYTF. CDR3 nucleotide sequence: TGCAGCGTAGCCAGCGACTATGGCTACACCTTC.

The chain employs TRBV29-1 and TRBJ1-2, with TRBD1 identical over 7 bases. This CDR3 is built from 17 residues. J lost 2 bases, V lost 1 base, and 13 bases had no gene match. Germline CDR1 SQVTM, CDR2 ANQGSEA. The CDR3 DNA follows: TGCAGCGTTGAAGTTTGGGACAGAGCCATCGCAAACTATGGCTACACCTTC. This codes for CSVEVWDRAIANYGYTF.

At least ten counts were recorded for this clonotype. This chain uses TRBV10-3 with TRBJ2-7; 11 bases map to TRBD1. CDR1 ENHRY and CDR2 SYGVKD come from the germline V gene. CDR3 size: 14 residues. V dropped 6 bases and J dropped 4; count of bases not matched to a gene: 5. The CDR3 DNA reads TGTGCCATCAGCGAACGGGACAGGGGGTACGAGCAGTACTTC. Translated: CAISERDRGYEQYF.

The genes are TRBV7-2 and TRBJ2-7, with D possibly being TRBD2 (6 bases). CDR3 size: 15 residues. Germline-derived CDR1 and CDR2 are SGHTA and FQGNSA. Trimming took off 5 bases at V and 0 bases at J, with 14 bases between the two ends. The DNA for the CDR3 is TGTGCCAGCAGCCCCTCGCTCGGGAGCTCCTACGAGCAGTACTTC. Residues: CASSPSLGSSYEQYF.

The chain has TRBV9 and TRBJ2-1; TRBD2 matches at 10 bases. Germline V gives CDR1 SGDLS, CDR2 YYNGEE. This CDR3 contains 19 residues. Trimming at V came to 3 bases and at J to 5 bases, leaving 17 bases not matched to a gene. The CDR3 protein is CASSGYDRELAGRNNEQFF. The CDR3 DNA reads as TGTGCCAGCAGCGGCTATGACAGGGAACTAGCGGGAAGGAACAATGAGCAGTTCTTC.

The rearrangement joins TRBV20-1 to TRBJ2-5; the match to TRBD2 covers 14 bases. CDR1 and CDR2 from the germline V gene are DFQATT and SNEGSKA (reference sequence). Germline trimming cut 4 bases from V and 4 bases from J; bases unmatched to any gene: 5. The CDR3 consists of 15 residues. The CDR3 sequence is CSATRTSGRSETQYF. CDR3 bases: TGCAGTGCTACCCGGACTAGCGGGAGGTCAGAGACCCAGTACTTC.

This clonotype was seen a handful of times. This chain connects TRBV29-1 to TRBJ2-1; D is possibly TRBD2 (7 bases). With 3 bases removed from V and 3 bases from J, the gap between germline ends came to 18 bases. The germline CDR1 and CDR2 sequences are SQVTM and ANQGSEA. The CDR3 spans 16 residues. The CDR3 reads CSVDGVGGGIYNEQFF. The CDR3 region has the DNA TGCAGCGTTGATGGGGTTGGCGGGGGCATCTACAATGAGCAGTTCTTC.

The table lists this clonotype with a few counts. The chain uses TRBV6-5 and TRBJ2-1; 10 bases match TRBD2. Trimming took 1 base from V and 7 from J; bases not matched to a gene: 7. Germline V gene lookup returns CDR1 MNHEY and CDR2 SVGAGI. The CDR3 has 16 amino acids. In DNA, the CDR3 is TGTGCCAGCAGTTACTTTCTAGCGGGAGAAAGTAATGAGCAGTTCTTC. Translating gives CASSYFLAGESNEQFF.

The rearrangement joins TRBV29-1 to TRBJ1-2, with TRBD1 matching 12 bases. The CDR3 contains 15 residues. With 7 bases clipped from V and 0 bases from J, the junction kept 6 bases outside the gene matches. Germline loops: CDR1 SQVTM, CDR2 ANQGSEA. The DNA for the CDR3 is TGCAGCGCAGGGACAGGGGGCGATTCTAACTATGGCTACACCTTC. This codes for CSAGTGGDSNYGYTF.

The chain couples TRBV27 to TRBJ1-3; possibly TRBD1 for D (6 bases). CDR3 length: 16 amino acids. Trimming took 6 bases from V and 0 from J, leaving 15 bases between them. Germline V gene data show CDR1 as MNHEY and CDR2 as SMNVEV (reference sequence). CDR3 nucleotides: TGTGCCAGCAGCGTAATAGGGGGAAACTCTGGAAACACCATATATTTT. Amino acid sequence: CASSVIGGNSGNTIYF.